What follows are 15 T cell receptor beta chains derived from one specimen sequenced in a study of blood T cell repertoires in COVID-19. TCRdb's copy holds only in-frame clones and misses some; the assay was immunoSEQ multiplex PCR. Of around 370,000 clones listed, 88% are singletons. Sequencing was carried out using peripheral blood. Receptor source: a woman in her 70s with COVID-19, enrolled during active disease.

CDR3 sequence reads: CATSRGRYTGELFF. In DNA, the CDR3 is TGTGCCACCAGTCGGGGGAGATACACCGGGGAGCTGTTTTTT. The chain is built from TRBV24-1 and TRBJ2-2, with D perhaps TRBD2 (6 bases). Germline V gene sequence: CDR1 KGHDR, CDR2 SFDVKD. Deletions cut 6 bases from V and 3 bases from J, with 10 bases between. This CDR3 contains 14 residues.

The chain links TRBV27 to TRBJ1-3; 7 bases align to TRBD1. V dropped 6 bases and J dropped 0; count of bases not matched to a gene: 8. This CDR3 spans 16 amino acids. The germline CDR1 and CDR2 sequences are MNHEY and SMNVEV (reference sequence). CDR3: CASSPWDRSSGNTIYF. CDR3 sequence (DNA): TGTGCCAGCAGCCCATGGGACAGATCCTCTGGAAACACCATATATTTT.

CDR3 sequence reads: CSASILRQGSEKLFF. The CDR3 region has the DNA TGCAGTGCTAGTATCTTGCGACAGGGGAGTGAAAAACTGTTTTTT. The chain carries TRBV20-1 and TRBJ1-4; 8 bases match TRBD1. This CDR3 has 15 amino acids. CDR1 DFQATT and CDR2 SNEGSKA come from the germline V gene (reference sequence). V was clipped by 3 bases and J by 7 bases; unmatched bases: 10.

This clone showed up just once. The chain employs TRBV9 and TRBJ2-1; 10 bases align to TRBD2. Germline assignment: CDR1 SGDLS and CDR2 YYNGEE. This CDR3 is 13 amino acids long. In DNA, the CDR3 is TGTGCTACAAGCGGGAGGGCAAACAATGAGCAGTTCTTC. Translation gives CATSGRANNEQFF.

J is TRBJ1-5 and V is TRBV7-2; no definite D call. CDR1 SGHTA and CDR2 FQGNSA come from the germline V gene. V was cut by 6 bases and J by 0 bases, with 9 bases left in between. The CDR3 sequence is 14 residues long. The CDR3: CASSRHRSNQPQHF. DNA of the CDR3: TGTGCCAGCAGTCGACACCGTAGCAATCAGCCCCAGCATTTT.

V is TRBV5-6 and J is TRBJ2-7; D is unclear. The V and J ends lost 6 bases and 1 base respectively, with 14 bases between them. This CDR3 region has 14 residues. In germline, CDR1 is SGHDT, CDR2 YYEEEE. The CDR3: CASILWAKSYEQYF. The CDR3 nucleotides are TGTGCCAGCATCCTGTGGGCTAAATCCTACGAGCAGTACTTC.

The CDR3 region has the DNA TGTGCCAGCGTCCGGGACAGAGGCAATCAGCCCCAGCATTTT. This gives the protein CASVRDRGNQPQHF. The rearrangement joins TRBV2 to TRBJ1-5; 7 bases map to TRBD1. CDR3 length: 14 amino acids. Trimming cost V 8 bases and J 2 bases; bases outside gene matches: 6. Germline CDR1 is SNHLY and CDR2 is FYNNEI.

V and J are TRBV7-2 and TRBJ2-7; TRBD1 agrees at 8 bases. The CDR3 covers 17 residues. Per germline, CDR1 SGHTA and CDR2 FQGNSA. V was pared by 5 bases and J by 2 bases, with 14 bases of the junction left unmatched. CDR3 coding DNA: TGTGCCAGCAGCCAAGGACAGGGCACCTACTTTACCTACGAGCAGTACTTC. Its protein product is CASSQGQGTYFTYEQYF.

This clone was seen a few times. J is TRBJ1-6 and V is TRBV7-6; D uncertain. There are 19 residues in the CDR3. V was clipped by 11 bases and J by 2 bases, with 28 bases between them. Germline values: CDR1 SGHVS, CDR2 FNYEAQ. The CDR3 DNA reads as TGTGCCCGCAATGAAGATTCGGGGAACGTCCAGCCCTATAATTCACCCCTCCACTTT. Translated: CARNEDSGNVQPYNSPLHF.

The chain links TRBV5-1 to TRBJ1-4, with D uncertain. The CDR3 totals 16 residues. With 0 bases removed from V and 2 bases from J, the gap between germline ends came to 11 bases. Germline values: CDR1 SGHRS, CDR2 YFSETQ. Here the CDR3 DNA reads TGCGCCAGCAGCTTGGGGACCCGCGGGACTAATGAAAAACTGTTTTTT. It translates to CASSLGTRGTNEKLFF.

This chain joins TRBV19 and TRBJ1-1; possible D gene TRBD1, 6 bases. Trimming cost V 6 bases and J 1 base, with 12 bases left between them. The CDR3 loop spans 14 amino acids. Per the germline V gene, CDR1 is LNHDA and CDR2 is SQIVND (reference sequence). CDR3 in DNA: TGTGCCAGTAGATTACAGGGAGCGAACACTGAAGCTTTCTTT. Translation gives CASRLQGANTEAFF.

The chain has TRBV7-9 and TRBJ1-1; TRBD1 is a possible D gene (5 bases). The CDR3 spans 16 residues. CDR1 SEHNR and CDR2 FQNEAQ come from the germline V gene (reference sequence). The germline V and J ends were trimmed by 3 bases and 0 bases, with 14 bases remaining between them. CDR3 amino acids: CASSLTRLTVNTEAFF. In DNA form, the CDR3 reads TGTGCCAGCAGCTTGACCCGCCTGACAGTGAACACTGAAGCTTTCTTT.

The chain uses TRBV29-1 and TRBJ1-1; 9 positions agree with TRBD1. CDR1 is SQVTM and CDR2 is ANQGSEA in the germline V gene. The CDR3 has 13 residues. The J segment lost 4 bases and the V segment lost 6 bases, leaving 6 bases of the junction unmatched. CDR3 DNA sequence: TGCAGCGTGGGTGGACAGGGGAGCACTGAAGCTTTCTTT. Translated, it gives CSVGGQGSTEAFF.

This clone was counted only a few times. The V gene is TRBV12-3 or TRBV12-4, the J gene TRBJ1-1; D may be TRBD1 (5 bases). The V gene lost 6 bases and the J gene lost 11 bases, with 16 bases spanning the gap. The CDR3 contains 12 residues. The CDR3 sequence: CASSSLPGRAFF. CDR3 nucleotides: TGTGCCAGCAGCTCCCTACCAGGGAGGGCTTTCTTT.

V and J are TRBV21-1 and TRBJ2-7; the D call of TRBD1 is as the table states it, not checked on the DNA. TRBV21-1 is a documented pseudogene. The CDR3 is 15 residues long. The chain's CDR3 is CASSSPGTGDHEQYF. The CDR3 DNA sequence: TGTGCCAGCAGCAGCCCCGGGACAGGGGATCACGAGCAGTACTTC.